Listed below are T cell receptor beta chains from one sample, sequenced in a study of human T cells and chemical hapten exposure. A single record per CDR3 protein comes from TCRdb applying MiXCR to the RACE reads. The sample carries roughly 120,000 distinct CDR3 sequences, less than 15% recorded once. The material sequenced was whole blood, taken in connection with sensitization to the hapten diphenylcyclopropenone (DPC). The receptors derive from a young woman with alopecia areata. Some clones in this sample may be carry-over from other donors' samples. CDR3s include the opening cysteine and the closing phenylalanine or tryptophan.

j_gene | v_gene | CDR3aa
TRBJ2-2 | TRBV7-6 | CASSSDRLNTGELFF
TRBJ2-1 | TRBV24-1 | CAIGQGPLNEQFF
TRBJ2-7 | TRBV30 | CAWRDKGATHEQYF
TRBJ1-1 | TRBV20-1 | CSAPTGGAGFSTNTEAFF
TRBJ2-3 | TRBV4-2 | CASSKSSVGARTDTQYF
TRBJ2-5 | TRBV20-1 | CSARPGAEETQYF
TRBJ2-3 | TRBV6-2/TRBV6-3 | CASSPSSGGASDTQYF
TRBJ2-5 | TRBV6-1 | CASSETSGSQETQYF
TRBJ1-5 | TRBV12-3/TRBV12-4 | CASRSTGVGNQPQHF
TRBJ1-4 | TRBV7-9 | CASSLTATNEKLFF
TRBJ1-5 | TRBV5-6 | CASSFGGGFNQPQHF
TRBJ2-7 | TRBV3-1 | CASSQDLGRTYEQYF
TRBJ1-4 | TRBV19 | CASSRDVLEKTNEKLFF
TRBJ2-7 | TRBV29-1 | CSVTGGRSNEQYF
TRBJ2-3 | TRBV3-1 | CASSRGQGGSSTDTQYF
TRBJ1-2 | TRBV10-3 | CAIGGQSGYTF
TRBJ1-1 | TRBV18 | CASSSWALGTEAFF
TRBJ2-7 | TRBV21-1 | CASSTHRQGVYEQYF